Following are 27 T cell receptor beta chains from one sample sequenced in a study of CD8 T cells in ankylosing spondylitis. Study-level points and caveats: In ankylosing spondylitis blood, a motif of roughly 8 highly homologous TCR beta variants appeared characteristic.

TCRdb analysed the 5' RACE reads with MiXCR anew, one entry per CDR3 protein. Among around 540,000 distinct CDR3 sequences listed, roughly 13% were seen once. Their recognized antigens are unknown. Specimen: blood, either unsorted or a sorted T cell fraction (not recorded which). The receptors were gathered from a male donor with ankylosing spondylitis.

The chain joins TRBV5-1 to TRBJ2-3, with unresolved D. The CDR3 contains 13 residues. The germline CDR1 and CDR2 sequences are SGHRS and YFSETQ. The V gene lost 2 bases and the J gene lost 4 bases, with 8 bases spanning the gap. CDR3 sequence reads: CASSLNSADTQYF. The CDR3 DNA is TGCGCCAGCAGCTTAAACAGCGCAGATACGCAGTATTTT.

The rearrangement joins TRBV30 to TRBJ2-6; 9 bases are a match to TRBD1. V lost 4 bases to trimming and J lost 3 bases; unmatched junction nucleotides: 7. The CDR3 contains 16 residues. The germline CDR1 and CDR2 sequences are GTSNPN and SVGIG (reference sequence). The CDR3 here is CAWIGTGSIGANVLTF. The CDR3 nucleotides read TGTGCCTGGATAGGGACAGGGAGTATTGGGGCCAACGTCCTGACTTTC.

This clonotype has more than one count but fewer than ten. The chain employs TRBV5-1 and TRBJ2-2; 12 nucleotides line up with TRBD1. The CDR3 has 15 residues. Trimming removed 4 bases from V and 4 bases from J; junction bases left unmatched: 2. Per germline, CDR1 SGHRS and CDR2 YFSETQ. The CDR3 region is CASSGTGGRTGELFF. The CDR3, as DNA: TGCGCCAGCAGCGGGACAGGGGGCCGCACCGGGGAGCTGTTTTTT.

This clonotype came up a few times. The chain links TRBV24-1 to TRBJ1-1; a weak D match, TRBD1 (6 bases). This CDR3 spans 15 amino acids. V was cut by 5 bases and J by 6 bases, with 18 bases left in between. CDR1 is KGHDR and CDR2 is SFDVKD in the germline V gene. CDR3 region: CATSAAGGLFAEAFF. In DNA, the CDR3 is TGTGCCACCAGTGCCGCGGGGGGCTTATTCGCTGAAGCTTTCTTT.

The rearrangement links TRBV15 to TRBJ2-7; D is ambiguous. The CDR3 extends over 14 amino acids. Per germline, CDR1 LNHNV and CDR2 YYDKDF (reference sequence). V gave up 0 bases and J gave up 5 bases, with 11 bases separating them. CDR3: CATSREVLFDEQYF. In DNA, the CDR3 is TGTGCCACCAGCAGAGAGGTCCTCTTCGACGAGCAGTACTTC. Full variable domain (missing parts from reference TRBV15 and TRBJ2-7): DAMVIQNPRYQVTQFGKPVTLSCSQTLNHNVMYWYQQKSSQAPKLLFHYYDKDFNNEADTPDNFQSRRPNTSFCFLDIRSPGLGDTAMYLCATSREVLFDEQYFGPGTRLTVT.

This clonotype was observed a handful of times. J is TRBJ1-2 and V is TRBV12-3 or TRBV12-4; D may be TRBD1 (5 bases). This CDR3 has 13 amino acids. V was trimmed by 6 bases and J by 4 bases, leaving 12 bases between them. CDR3 DNA sequence: TGTGCCAGCAGGATGACAGAGGCCTATGGCTACACCTTC. Protein sequence: CASRMTEAYGYTF.

In nucleotides, the CDR3 is TGTGCCAGCAGTTTAGGGCTCTGGGGTGGCTACACCTTC. Encoded protein: CASSLGLWGGYTF. The chain links TRBV12-3 or TRBV12-4 to TRBJ1-2; D is unclear. CDR3 length equals 13 residues. V was trimmed by 1 base and J by 7 bases, leaving 10 bases between them.

The J gene is TRBJ2-6, the V gene TRBV7-9; tentatively, D is TRBD2 (5 bases). The CDR3 length is 16 residues. CDR1 is SEHNR, CDR2 FQNEAQ, per germline (reference sequence). Between the trimmed V and J ends, which lost 5 bases and 0 bases, there was a span of 11 bases. Here the CDR3 reads CASSNGVLSGANVLTF. CDR3 nucleotides: TGTGCCAGCAGCAACGGGGTCCTCTCTGGGGCCAACGTCCTGACTTTC.

Details on this clonotype: At one end the junction does not follow the germline gene, possibly because of a read error. The CDR3: CASSLFTTGNTGELFF. The CDR3 nucleotides read TGTGCCAGCAGCTTATTTACCACAGGAAACACCGGGGAGCTGTTCTTT. The chain employs TRBV7-6 and TRBJ2-2; D tentatively reads TRBD1 or TRBD2 (5 bases each). Germline assignment: CDR1 SGHVS and CDR2 FNYEAQ. The CDR3 is made up of 16 amino acids.

The chain is built from TRBV6-1 and TRBJ2-7; D remains unclear. Germline V CDR1 and CDR2: MNHNS, SASEGT. The CDR3 is 14 amino acids. The V and J ends lost 3 bases and 6 bases respectively, with 15 bases between them. The CDR3 nucleotides read TGTGCCAGCAGTGAGACGGGTCTTCTCTCCGAGCAGTACGTC. Amino acid sequence: CASSETGLLSEQYV.

The CDR3 DNA reads TGTGCCAGCAGCCCCCAGGGGCTAAATTCCGGCGGCTACACCTTC. This sequence encodes CASSPQGLNSGGYTF. J is TRBJ1-2 and V is TRBV3-1, with D perhaps TRBD1 (6 bases). The CDR3 covers 15 residues. CDR1 LGHDT and CDR2 YNNKEL come from the germline V gene (reference sequence). Trimming took off 4 bases at V and 8 bases at J, with 20 bases between the two ends.

The chain couples TRBV4-1 to TRBJ1-5, with 7 bases that match TRBD1. Germline V gene lookup returns CDR1 MGHRA and CDR2 YSYEKL. This CDR3 has 15 amino acids. The trim removed 4 bases at V and 4 bases at J, leaving 7 bases unmatched. The CDR3 is CASSPRTGENQPQHF. The CDR3 nucleotides are TGCGCCAGCAGCCCACGGACAGGAGAAAATCAGCCCCAGCATTTT.

This clonotype was observed a handful of times. The rearrangement joins TRBV9 to TRBJ2-3; D gene uncertain. V was trimmed by 2 bases and J by 0 bases, leaving 13 bases between them. CDR3 length: 16 residues. From germline, CDR1 is SGDLS and CDR2 YYNGEE. CDR3 nucleotide sequence: TGTGCCAGCAGCGTCCCGCAGCGACTGAGCACAGATACGCAGTATTTT. It encodes CASSVPQRLSTDTQYF.

This clonotype was detected a few times. J is TRBJ2-7 and V is TRBV5-1; 8 nucleotides match TRBD1. Germline V gene data show CDR1 as SGHRS and CDR2 as YFSETQ. The CDR3 is made up of 13 amino acids. Germline trimming cut 7 bases from V and 7 bases from J; bases unmatched to any gene: 10. In DNA form, the CDR3 reads TGCGCCAGCGCCGGACAGGGCGAGGGGGAGCAGTACTTC. Protein: CASAGQGEGEQYF.

A few counts support this clonotype. V is TRBV29-1 and J is TRBJ2-5, with 7 bases fitting TRBD2. In germline, CDR1 is SQVTM, CDR2 ANQGSEA. This CDR3 contains 14 residues. V dropped 1 base and J dropped 2; count of bases not matched to a gene: 4. In nucleotides, the CDR3 is TGCAGCGTTGAAGGGCGGGAGAAACAAGAGACCCAGTACTTC. This translates into CSVEGREKQETQYF.

DNA for the CDR3: TGCGCCAGCAGCCCGGATGCAGCGTACGGCTACACCTTC. Translated: CASSPDAAYGYTF. The chain couples TRBV5-1 to TRBJ1-2, with D uncertain. CDR1 and CDR2 from the germline V gene are SGHRS and YFSETQ. V was pared by 4 bases and J by 8 bases, with 15 bases between. CDR3 length: 13 residues.

This clonotype was observed a few times. The V gene is TRBV7-9, the J gene TRBJ2-5; D remains ambiguous. The CDR3 consists of 11 residues. The germline CDR1 and CDR2 sequences are SEHNR and FQNEAQ (reference sequence). Trimming left V 5 bases short and J 7 bases short, with 8 bases between. CDR3 in amino acids: CASSTPGTQYF. As DNA, the CDR3 is TGTGCCAGCAGCACCCCGGGGACCCAGTACTTC.

This clonotype was observed many times. The V and J genes are TRBV5-1 and TRBJ1-4, with D uncertain. Germline lookup yields CDR1 SGHRS and CDR2 YFSETQ. V dropped 1 base and J dropped 5 bases, with 9 bases sitting between them. CDR3 length equals 14 residues. The CDR3 region is CASSLLEGNEKLFF. CDR3 DNA sequence: TGCGCCAGCAGCTTGTTGGAGGGAAATGAAAAACTGTTTTTT. The entire variable domain, with the rest obtained from reference TRBV5-1 and TRBJ1-4, is as follows: KAGVTQTPRYLIKTRGQQVTLSCSPISGHRSVSWYQQTPGQGLQFLFEYFSETQRNKGNFPGRFSGRQFSNSRSEMNVSTLELGDSALYLCASSLLEGNEKLFFGSGTQLSVL.

This clonotype was counted between two and nine times. As DNA, the CDR3 is TGCAGTGCTAGAGCCTCGGGAGAGTTCTACAATGAGCAGTTCTTC. Translated, it gives CSARASGEFYNEQFF. The chain is built from TRBV20-1 and TRBJ2-1, with a possible D match to TRBD2 (6 bases). V lost 1 base, J lost 3 bases, and 13 bases lay in between. This CDR3 is 15 amino acids long. Germline loops: CDR1 DFQATT, CDR2 SNEGSKA (reference sequence).

V usage is TRBV5-6 and J usage is TRBJ2-3; TRBD2 matches 9 bases. After removal of 2 bases from V and 3 bases from J, the junction contained 7 bases not matched to a gene. This CDR3 is built from 16 residues. Germline CDR1 and CDR2: SGHDT and YYEEEE. The CDR3 sequence is CASSFSGSGLTDTQYF. The CDR3 nucleotides read TGTGCCAGCAGCTTTAGCGGGAGCGGGTTGACAGATACGCAGTATTTT.

The table lists this clonotype with many counts. V and J are TRBV29-1 and TRBJ2-7, with D tentatively TRBD1 (6 bases). V lost 5 bases and J lost 4, with 12 bases in between. CDR1 SQVTM and CDR2 ANQGSEA come from the germline V gene. This CDR3 comprises 12 residues. The CDR3 here is CSVLTGPYEQYF. The CDR3 nucleotides read TGCAGCGTTCTGACAGGTCCGTACGAGCAGTACTTC.

This chain uses TRBV6-2 or TRBV6-3 with TRBJ2-3; tentatively, D is TRBD2 (6 bases). Trimming stripped 6 bases from V and 6 bases from J, with 22 bases between. Germline lookup yields CDR1 MNHEY and CDR2 SVGEGT. This CDR3 region has 16 residues. CDR3 sequence: CASRRRGGNSGDTQYF. CDR3 coding DNA: TGTGCCAGCAGACGCCGTGGGGGGAACTCTGGCGATACGCAGTATTTT.

This clonotype showed up just a few times. The chain employs TRBV7-2 and TRBJ2-3, with D possibly matching TRBD1 (6 bases). This CDR3 region has 13 residues. V lost 6 bases and J lost 8, with 15 bases in between. Per germline, CDR1 SGHTA and CDR2 FQGNSA. The CDR3 protein is CASSQTGYGTQYF. The CDR3 nucleotides are TGTGCCAGCAGTCAAACAGGGTATGGTACGCAGTATTTT.

A few counts support this clonotype. The genes are TRBV28 and TRBJ1-4; no firm D call. Germline V gene lookup returns CDR1 MDHEN and CDR2 SYDVKM. This CDR3 has 12 residues. With 4 bases removed from V and 8 bases from J, the gap between germline ends came to 8 bases. The CDR3 region is CASSSQKEKLFF. Here the CDR3 DNA reads TGTGCCAGCAGTTCCCAGAAGGAAAAACTGTTTTTT.

This clonotype was observed a handful of times. This chain joins TRBV5-6 and TRBJ2-3, with 8 bases lining up with TRBD2. V was clipped by 1 base and J by 2 bases; unmatched bases: 12. The germline gives CDR1 SGHDT, CDR2 YYEEEE. The CDR3 consists of 18 residues. The CDR3 DNA is TGTGCCAGCAGCTTGAATTCTATTACTAGCGGCTACACAGATACGCAGTATTTT. Protein: CASSLNSITSGYTDTQYF.

This clonotype was recorded many times. A clone one base away is much larger, so this may be a read error. V gene TRBV5-5 combines with J gene TRBJ2-5, with TRBD1 matching over 7 bases. The trim removed 3 bases at V and 2 bases at J, leaving 1 base unmatched. This CDR3 is 13 amino acids long. Germline assignment: CDR1 SGHKS and CDR2 YYEKEE (reference sequence). This CDR3 is CASSWDRQETQYF. The CDR3, as DNA: TGTGCCAGCAGCTGGGACAGACAAGAGACCCAGTACTTC. Together with reference TRBV5-5 and TRBJ2-5, the CDR3 gives the full variable domain: DAGVTQSPTHLIKTRGQQVTLRCSPISGHKSVSWYQQVLGQGPQFIFQYYEKEERGRGNFPDRFSARQFPNYSSELNVNALLLGDSALYLCASSWDRQETQYFGPGTRLLVL.

This clonotype showed up just a few times. The gene calls are TRBV5-1 and TRBJ1-2; D is uncertain. In germline, CDR1 is SGHRS, CDR2 YFSETQ. This CDR3 spans 16 amino acids. Trimming took 0 bases from V and 8 from J, leaving 20 bases between them. CDR3 nucleotide sequence: TGCGCCAGCAGCTTGGGTGTAGGAGGCGCGAGGGTAGGCTACACCTTC. This codes for CASSLGVGGARVGYTF.